The sequence of this T cell receptor beta chain was determined in a study of T cells in Graves' hyperthyroidism and ophthalmopathy. On the study more broadly: At the time of initial diagnosis and before any treatment, peripheral blood was collected.

RNA transcripts provided the source from which TCR beta CDR3 regions were amplified. HTBI primers drove first-round RT-PCR of the TCR CDR3. TCRdb re-called the multiplex PCR reads through MiXCR, storing one row per CDR3 protein. The sample lists roughly 500,000 distinct CDR3 sequences; about 20% were seen once. This clonotype was seen only a few times. Germline CDR1 is SGHAT and CDR2 is FQNNGV. The CDR3 contains 15 residues. V gave up 5 bases and J gave up 1 base, with 12 bases separating them. This TCR came from a woman between 65 and 79 years old with Graves' ophthalmopathy. The sequencing input was blood. The chain carries TRBV11-2 and TRBJ1-5; the D gene is possibly TRBD1 (6 bases). The CDR3 sequence is CASSQEGDSNQPQHF. The CDR3 bases are TGTGCCAGCAGCCAAGAGGGGGACAGCAATCAGCCCCAGCATTTT. The full variable domain, with the rest looked up from reference TRBV11-2 and TRBJ1-5, is EAGVAQSPRYKIIEKRQSVAFWCNPISGHATLYWYQQILGQGPKLLIQFQNNGVVDDSQLPKDRFSAERLKGVDSTLKIQPAKLEDSAVYLCASSQEGDSNQPQHFGDGTRLSIL.